The rows below give T cell receptor beta chains drawn from one sample of a study of T cell changes during pregnancy in multiple sclerosis. The protocol was immunoSEQ multiplex PCR, while the TCRdb copy is restricted to in-frame clones and leaves out a portion. The sample lists just over 40,000 clones; about 88% were seen once. The specimen comprised CD4+ T cells from peripheral blood mononuclear cells, sampled in the first trimester of pregnancy. These receptors originate from a female donor with multiple sclerosis, enrolled in a pregnancy study. The CDR3 runs from the conserved cysteine through the conserved F or W. D genes are given only for firm matches. Size is omitted from some rows. Given values are once, few, many or a class for expanded clones.

.	TRBJ2-2	TRBD1	TRBV19	TGTGCCAGTAGTATTCTTCTACAGGGGTTAGGCACCGGGGAGCTGTTTTTT	CASSILLQGLGTGELFF
.	TRBJ1-1	TRBD1	TRBV5-1	TGCGCCAGCAGCTTCCAGGGGGTGGGAGCTTTCTTT	CASSFQGVGAFF
.	TRBJ2-7	TRBD1	TRBV6-5	TGTGCCAGCAGTCGACTACCAAAGGGACAGTTCGAGCAGTACTTC	CASSRLPKGQFEQYF
.	TRBJ2-1	TRBD2	TRBV9	TGTGCCAGCAGCGTAGAAATAGCGGGAGGGTCCTACAATGAGCAGTTCTTC	CASSVEIAGGSYNEQFF
.	TRBJ1-1	.	TRBV15	TGTGCCACCAGCAGAGATTCCGAGGGAAGAACTGAAGCTTTCTTT	CATSRDSEGRTEAFF
.	TRBJ2-7	.	TRBV2	TGTGCCAGCAGTCAGGTGGGGCAATACGAGCAGTACTTC	CASSQVGQYEQYF
.	TRBJ1-2	TRBD1	TRBV5-6	TGTGCCAGCAGCCCTACCGGACAGGGCAACTATGGCTACACCTTC	CASSPTGQGNYGYTF
.	TRBJ1-1	.	TRBV2	TGTGCCAGCAGTGATGCGGGGGGCCACACTGAAGCTTTCTTT	CASSDAGGHTEAFF
.	TRBJ2-7	TRBD1	TRBV6-1	TGTGCCAGCAGGCTACGGGACAGGTTAAACTCTGGGTACTTC	CASRLRDRLNSGYF
.	TRBJ1-1	.	TRBV5-1	TGCGCCAGCAGCTTGTTACAGGGTTCCCTGAACACTGAAGCTTTCTTT	CASSLLQGSLNTEAFF
few	TRBJ2-1	.	TRBV7-9	TGTGCCAGCAGCGAACAGGGAGGGGTAAAGTTCTTC	CASSEQGGVKFF
.	TRBJ2-3	.	TRBV7-2	TGTGCCAGCACTTATGACAGAAACACAGATACGCAGTATTTT	CASTYDRNTDTQYF
.	TRBJ1-3	.	TRBV6-5	TGTGCCAGCAGTGCCCGTCTACAGGTCGGAAACACCATATATTTT	CASSARLQVGNTIYF
.	TRBJ2-5	.	TRBV7-9	TGTGCCAGCAGCCCACACTATCAGGGGTTGGTTGAGACCCAGTACTTC	CASSPHYQGLVETQYF
once	TRBJ2-7	.	TRBV12-5	TGTGCTAGTGGTTTGGTCAGGGATGAGCAGTACTTC	CASGLVRDEQYF